This TCR beta chain was captured by sequencing in a study of cytomegalovirus exposure and HLA in healthy donors. In the PCR, 60 Vbeta and 13 Jbeta primers were used. The assay was immunoSEQ multiplex PCR, and TCRdb's table has in-frame clones only and misses some. Of about 120,000 clones listed, 74% are singletons. Looked up from germline, CDR1 is LNHNV and CDR2 is YYDKDF (reference sequence). The CDR3 runs to 17 residues. With V trimmed by 2 bases and J by 2 bases, 7 bases remained unmatched. The chain has TRBV15 and TRBJ1-4, with TRBD1 matching 8 bases. The clonotype comes from a human donor in good health. The source material was PBMCs. In DNA, the CDR3 is TGTGCCACCAGCAGAACCGGACAGGGCGCCACTAATGAAAAACTGTTTTTT. Translation: CATSRTGQGATNEKLFF.